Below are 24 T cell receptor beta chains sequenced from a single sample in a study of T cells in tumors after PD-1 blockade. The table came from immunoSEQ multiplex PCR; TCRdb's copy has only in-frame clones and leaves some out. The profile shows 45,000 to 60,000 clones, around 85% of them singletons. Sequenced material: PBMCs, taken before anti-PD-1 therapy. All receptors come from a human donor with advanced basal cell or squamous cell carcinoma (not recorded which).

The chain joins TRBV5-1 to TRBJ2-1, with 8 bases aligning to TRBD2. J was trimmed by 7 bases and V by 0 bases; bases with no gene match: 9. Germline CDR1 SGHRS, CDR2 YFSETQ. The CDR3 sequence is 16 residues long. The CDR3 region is CASSLAGAGGWNEQFF. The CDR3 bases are TGCGCCAGCAGCTTGGCCGGGGCGGGAGGCTGGAATGAGCAGTTCTTC.

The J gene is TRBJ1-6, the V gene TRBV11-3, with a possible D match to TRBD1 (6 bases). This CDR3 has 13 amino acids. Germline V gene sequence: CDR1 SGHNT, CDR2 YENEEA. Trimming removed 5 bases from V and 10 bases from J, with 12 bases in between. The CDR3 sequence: CASSGTGSSPLHF. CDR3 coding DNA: TGTGCCAGCAGCGGCACAGGGAGCTCACCCCTCCACTTT.

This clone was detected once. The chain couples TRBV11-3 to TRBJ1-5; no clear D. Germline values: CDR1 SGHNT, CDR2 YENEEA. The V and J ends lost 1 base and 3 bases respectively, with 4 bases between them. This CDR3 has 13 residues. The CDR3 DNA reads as TGTGCCAGCAGCTTAGGGGTCAATCAGCCCCAGCATTTT. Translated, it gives CASSLGVNQPQHF.

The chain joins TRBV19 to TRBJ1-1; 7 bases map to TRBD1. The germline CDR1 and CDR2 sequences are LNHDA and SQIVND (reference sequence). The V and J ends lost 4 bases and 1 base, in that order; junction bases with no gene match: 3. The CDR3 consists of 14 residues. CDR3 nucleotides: TGTGCCAGTAGTAAAAACAGGGGGAACACTGAAGCTTTCTTT. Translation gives CASSKNRGNTEAFF.

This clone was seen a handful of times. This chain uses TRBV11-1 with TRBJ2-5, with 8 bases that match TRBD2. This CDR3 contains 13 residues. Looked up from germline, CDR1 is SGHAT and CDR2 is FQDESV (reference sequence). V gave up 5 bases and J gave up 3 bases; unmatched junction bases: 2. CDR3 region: CASSVSGKETQYF. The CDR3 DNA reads TGTGCCAGCAGCGTTAGCGGGAAAGAGACCCAGTACTTC.

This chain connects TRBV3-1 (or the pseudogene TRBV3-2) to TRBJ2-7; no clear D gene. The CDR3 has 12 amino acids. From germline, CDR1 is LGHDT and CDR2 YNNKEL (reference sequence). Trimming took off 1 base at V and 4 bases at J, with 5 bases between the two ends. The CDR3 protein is CASSQVTYEQYF. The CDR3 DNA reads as TGTGCCAGCAGCCAAGTTACTTACGAGCAGTACTTC.

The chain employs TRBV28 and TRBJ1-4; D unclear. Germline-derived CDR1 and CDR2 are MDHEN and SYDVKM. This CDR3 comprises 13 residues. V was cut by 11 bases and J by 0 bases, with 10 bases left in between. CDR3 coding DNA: TGTGCCGGGAGAGCTGCAACTAATGAAAAACTGTTTTTT. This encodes CAGRAATNEKLFF.

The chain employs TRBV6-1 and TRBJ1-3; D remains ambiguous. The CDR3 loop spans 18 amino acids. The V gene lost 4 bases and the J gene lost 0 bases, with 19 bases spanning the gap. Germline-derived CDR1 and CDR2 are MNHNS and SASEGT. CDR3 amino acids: CASSAPVTVYSSGNTIYF. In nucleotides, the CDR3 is TGTGCCAGCAGTGCCCCGGTAACGGTTTATAGCTCTGGAAACACCATATATTTT.

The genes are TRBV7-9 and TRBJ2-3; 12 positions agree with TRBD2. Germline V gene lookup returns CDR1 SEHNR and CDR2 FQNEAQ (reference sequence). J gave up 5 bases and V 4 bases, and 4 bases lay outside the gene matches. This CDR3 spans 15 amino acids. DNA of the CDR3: TGTGCCAGCAGCTCAGAGGGACTAGCGGGAGATACGCAGTATTTT. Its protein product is CASSSEGLAGDTQYF.

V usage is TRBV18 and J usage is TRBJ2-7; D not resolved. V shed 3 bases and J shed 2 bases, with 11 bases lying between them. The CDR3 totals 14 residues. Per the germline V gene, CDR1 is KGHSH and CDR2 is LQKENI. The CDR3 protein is CASSPTGQPYEQYF. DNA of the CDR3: TGTGCCAGCTCACCCACTGGGCAGCCCTACGAGCAGTACTTC. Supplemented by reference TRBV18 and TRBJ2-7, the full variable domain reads NAGVMQNPRHLVRRRGQEARLRCSPMKGHSHVYWYRQLPEEGLKFMVYLQKENIIDESGMPKERFSAEFPKEGPSILRIQQVVRGDSAAYFCASSPTGQPYEQYFGPGTRLTVT.

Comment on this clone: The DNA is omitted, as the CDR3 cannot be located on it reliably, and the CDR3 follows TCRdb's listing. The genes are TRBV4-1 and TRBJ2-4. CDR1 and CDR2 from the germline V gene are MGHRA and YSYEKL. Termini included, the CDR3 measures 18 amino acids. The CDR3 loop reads CASSQVVGPGGTKNIQYF.

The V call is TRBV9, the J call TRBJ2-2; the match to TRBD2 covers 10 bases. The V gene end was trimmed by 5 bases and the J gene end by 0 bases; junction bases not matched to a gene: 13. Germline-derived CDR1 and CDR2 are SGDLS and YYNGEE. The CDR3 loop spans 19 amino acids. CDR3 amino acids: CASSSDKRGGPPNTGELFF. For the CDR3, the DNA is TGTGCCAGCAGTTCAGACAAGCGGGGGGGCCCCCCGAACACCGGGGAGCTGTTTTTT.

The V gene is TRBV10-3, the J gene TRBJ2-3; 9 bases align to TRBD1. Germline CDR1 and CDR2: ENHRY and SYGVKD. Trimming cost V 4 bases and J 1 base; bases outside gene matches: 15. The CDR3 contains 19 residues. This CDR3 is CAISGVSRDREMRTDTQYF. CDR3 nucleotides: TGTGCCATCAGTGGAGTCAGCCGGGACAGGGAGATGCGCACAGATACGCAGTATTTT.

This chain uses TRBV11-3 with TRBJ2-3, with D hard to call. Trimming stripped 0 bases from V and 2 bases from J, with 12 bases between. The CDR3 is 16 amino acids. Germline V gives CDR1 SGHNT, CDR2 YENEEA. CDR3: CASSLDRIGSTDTQYF. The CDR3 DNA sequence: TGTGCCAGCAGCTTAGATCGCATAGGTTCCACAGATACGCAGTATTTT.

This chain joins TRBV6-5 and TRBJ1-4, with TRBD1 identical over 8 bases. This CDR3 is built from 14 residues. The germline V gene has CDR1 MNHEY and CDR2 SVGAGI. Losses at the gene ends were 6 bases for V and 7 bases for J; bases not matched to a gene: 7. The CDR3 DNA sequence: TGTGCCAGCAGGGACAGGGCAGTGGGTGAAAAACTGTTTTTT. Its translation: CASRDRAVGEKLFF.

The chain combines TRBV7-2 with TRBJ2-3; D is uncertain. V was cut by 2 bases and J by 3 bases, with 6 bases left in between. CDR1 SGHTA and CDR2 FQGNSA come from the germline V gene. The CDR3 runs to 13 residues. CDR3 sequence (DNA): TGTGCCAGCAGCTTACCAGTAACAGATACGCAGTATTTT. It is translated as CASSLPVTDTQYF. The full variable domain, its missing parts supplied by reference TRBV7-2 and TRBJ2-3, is GAGVSQSPSNKVTEKGKDVELRCDPISGHTALYWYRQSLGQGLEFLIYFQGNSAPDKSGLPSDRFSAERTGGSVSTLTIQRTQQEDSAVYLCASSLPVTDTQYFGPGTRLTVL.

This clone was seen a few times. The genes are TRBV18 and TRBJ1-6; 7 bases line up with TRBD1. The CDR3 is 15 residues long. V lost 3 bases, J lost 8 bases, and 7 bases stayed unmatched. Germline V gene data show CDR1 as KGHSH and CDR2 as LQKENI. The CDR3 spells CASSPQTGTDSPLHF. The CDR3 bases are TGTGCCAGCTCACCGCAGACAGGGACGGATTCACCCCTCCACTTT.

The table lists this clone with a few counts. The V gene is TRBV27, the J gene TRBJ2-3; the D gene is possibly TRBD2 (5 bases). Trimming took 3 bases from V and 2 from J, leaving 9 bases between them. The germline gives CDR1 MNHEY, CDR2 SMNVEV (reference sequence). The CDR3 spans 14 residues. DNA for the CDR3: TGTGCCAGCAGTTTTATGGACTCCACAGATACGCAGTATTTT. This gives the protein CASSFMDSTDTQYF.

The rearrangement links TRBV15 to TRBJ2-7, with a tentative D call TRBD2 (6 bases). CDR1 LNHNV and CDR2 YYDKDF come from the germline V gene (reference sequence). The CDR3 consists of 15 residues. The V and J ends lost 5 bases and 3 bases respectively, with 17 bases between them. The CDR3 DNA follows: TGTGCCACCAGCCCGGGACTCAATGCAAACTACGAGCAGTACTTC. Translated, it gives CATSPGLNANYEQYF.

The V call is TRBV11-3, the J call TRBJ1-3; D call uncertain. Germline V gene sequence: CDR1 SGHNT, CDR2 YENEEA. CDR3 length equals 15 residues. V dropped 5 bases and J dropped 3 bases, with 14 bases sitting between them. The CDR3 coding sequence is TGTGCCAGCAGCGCCGAACATACTCGTGGAAACACCATATATTTT. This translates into CASSAEHTRGNTIYF. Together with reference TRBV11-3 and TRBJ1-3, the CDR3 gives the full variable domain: EAGVVQSPRYKIIEKKQPVAFWCNPISGHNTLYWYLQNLGQGPELLIRYENEEAVDDSQLPKDRFSAERLKGVDSTLKIQPAELGDSAVYLCASSAEHTRGNTIYFGEGSWLTVV.

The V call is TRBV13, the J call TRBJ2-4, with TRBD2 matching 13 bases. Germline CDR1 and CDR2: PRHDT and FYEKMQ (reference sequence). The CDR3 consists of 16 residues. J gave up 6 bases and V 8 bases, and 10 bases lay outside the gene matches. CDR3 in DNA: TGTGCCAGCGCGAGACTAGCGGGAGGCCCCGGAAACATTCAGTACTTC. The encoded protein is CASARLAGGPGNIQYF.

CDR3 region: CASSSPGDTIYSYWNQPQHF. The CDR3 DNA is TGTGCCAGCAGTTCCCCAGGGGACACTATCTATAGTTACTGGAATCAGCCCCAGCATTTT. The rearrangement uses TRBV28 and TRBJ1-5, with D possibly TRBD1 on 6 matching bases. This CDR3 spans 20 amino acids. V was trimmed by 4 bases and J by 4 bases, leaving 29 bases between them. Germline V gene sequence: CDR1 MDHEN, CDR2 SYDVKM.

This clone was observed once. The CDR3: CASSQERRSSGAGQFF. CDR3 in DNA: TGCGCCAGCAGCCAAGAGAGAAGGTCTAGCGGGGCTGGGCAGTTCTTC. This sequence joins TRBV4-1 and TRBJ2-1; the match to TRBD2 covers 9 bases. The CDR3 has 16 amino acids. CDR1 and CDR2 from the germline V gene are MGHRA and YSYEKL. Trimming removed 0 bases from V and 12 bases from J; junction bases left unmatched: 12.

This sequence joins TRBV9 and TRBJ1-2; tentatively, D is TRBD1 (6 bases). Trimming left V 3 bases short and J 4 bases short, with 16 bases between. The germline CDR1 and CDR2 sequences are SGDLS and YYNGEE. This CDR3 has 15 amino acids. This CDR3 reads CASSAPPQGTYGYTF. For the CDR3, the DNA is TGTGCCAGCAGCGCCCCTCCTCAGGGGACCTATGGCTACACCTTC.